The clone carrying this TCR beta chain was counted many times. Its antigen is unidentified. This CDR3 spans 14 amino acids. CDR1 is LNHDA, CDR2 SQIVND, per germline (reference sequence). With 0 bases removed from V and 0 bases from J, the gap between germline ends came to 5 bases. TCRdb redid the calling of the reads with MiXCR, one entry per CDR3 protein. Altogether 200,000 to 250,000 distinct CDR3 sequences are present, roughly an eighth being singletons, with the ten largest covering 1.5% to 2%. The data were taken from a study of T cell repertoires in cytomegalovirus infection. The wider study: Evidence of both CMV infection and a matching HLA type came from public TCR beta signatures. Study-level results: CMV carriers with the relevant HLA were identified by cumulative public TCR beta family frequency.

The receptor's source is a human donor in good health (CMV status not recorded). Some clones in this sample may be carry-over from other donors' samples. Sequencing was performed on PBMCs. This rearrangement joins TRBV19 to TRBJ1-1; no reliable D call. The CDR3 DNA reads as TGTGCCAGTAGTATAGACAGGTTGAACACTGAAGCTTTCTTT. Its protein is CASSIDRLNTEAFF.